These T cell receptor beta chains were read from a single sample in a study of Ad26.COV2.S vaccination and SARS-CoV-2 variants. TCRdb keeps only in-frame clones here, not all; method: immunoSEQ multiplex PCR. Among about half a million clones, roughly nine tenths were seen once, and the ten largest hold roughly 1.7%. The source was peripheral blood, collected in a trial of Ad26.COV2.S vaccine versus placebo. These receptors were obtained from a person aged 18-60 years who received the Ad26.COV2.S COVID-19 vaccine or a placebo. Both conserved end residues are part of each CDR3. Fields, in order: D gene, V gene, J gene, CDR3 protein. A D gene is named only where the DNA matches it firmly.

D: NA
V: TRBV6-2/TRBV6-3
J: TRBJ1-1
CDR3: CASSYLGWTEAFF

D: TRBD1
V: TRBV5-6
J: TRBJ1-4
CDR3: CASSSDRDGKGLFF

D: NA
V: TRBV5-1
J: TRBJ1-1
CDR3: CASSSRKANWNTEAFF

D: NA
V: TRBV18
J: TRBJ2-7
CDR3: CASSPNSRTYEQYF

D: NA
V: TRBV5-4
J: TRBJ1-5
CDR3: CASSLPNQPQHF

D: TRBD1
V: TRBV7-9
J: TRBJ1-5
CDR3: CASSLDRAGNQPQHF

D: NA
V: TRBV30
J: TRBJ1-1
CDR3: CAWSDSITEAFF

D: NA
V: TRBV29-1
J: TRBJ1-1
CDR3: CSLSFDRNTEAFF

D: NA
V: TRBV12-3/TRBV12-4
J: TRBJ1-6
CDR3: CASSFTDNSPLHF

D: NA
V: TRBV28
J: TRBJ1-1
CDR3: CASSFLTTVNTEAFF

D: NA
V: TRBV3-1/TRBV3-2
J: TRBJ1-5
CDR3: CASSPQESPNQPQHF

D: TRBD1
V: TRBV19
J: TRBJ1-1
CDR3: CASRTGDLGTEAFF

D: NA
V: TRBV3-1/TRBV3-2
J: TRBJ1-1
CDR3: CASSLNSGEAFF

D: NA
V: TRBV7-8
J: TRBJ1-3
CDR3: CASSLARVSGNTIYF

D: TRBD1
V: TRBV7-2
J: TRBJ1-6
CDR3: CASIIGQGGNSPLHF

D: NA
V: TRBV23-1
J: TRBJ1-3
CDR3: CASSQLGSGNTIYF

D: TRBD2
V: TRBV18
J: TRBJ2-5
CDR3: CASSTSGGRLETQYF

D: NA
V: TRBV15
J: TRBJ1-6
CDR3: CATSGDSGLNSPLHF

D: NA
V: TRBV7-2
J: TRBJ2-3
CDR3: CASSLGSPQNTQYF

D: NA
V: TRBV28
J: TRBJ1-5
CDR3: CASRQQGSNQPQHF

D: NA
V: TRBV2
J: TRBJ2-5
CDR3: CASSVRGQNFQETQYF

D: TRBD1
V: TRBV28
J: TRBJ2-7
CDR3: CASSDRGYEQYF

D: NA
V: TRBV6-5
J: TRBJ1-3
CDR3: CAIAGSPSGNTIYF

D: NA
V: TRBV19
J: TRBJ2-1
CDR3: CASSTWDYNEQFF

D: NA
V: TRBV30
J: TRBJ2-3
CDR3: CAWSSLLGYTDTQYF

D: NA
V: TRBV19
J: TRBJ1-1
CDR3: CATSHVTEAFF

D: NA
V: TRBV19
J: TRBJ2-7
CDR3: CASSIDLPGAWGEQYF

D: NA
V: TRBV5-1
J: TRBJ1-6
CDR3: CASSLDVGSPFHF